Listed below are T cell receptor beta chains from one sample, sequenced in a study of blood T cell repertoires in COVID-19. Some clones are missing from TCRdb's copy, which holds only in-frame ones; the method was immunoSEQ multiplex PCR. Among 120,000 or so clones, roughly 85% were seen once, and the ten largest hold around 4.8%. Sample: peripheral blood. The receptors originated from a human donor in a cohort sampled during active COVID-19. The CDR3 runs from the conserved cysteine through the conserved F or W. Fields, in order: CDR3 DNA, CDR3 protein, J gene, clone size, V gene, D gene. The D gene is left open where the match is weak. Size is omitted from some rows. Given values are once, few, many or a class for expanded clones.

CDR3nt: TGCAGTGCCGGTGCGAGGGACATTCAGTACTTC; CDR3aa: CSAGARDIQYF; j_gene: TRBJ2-4; abundance: -; v_gene: TRBV20-1; d_gene: -
CDR3nt: TGTGCCAGCAGTCAGACTAGCGGGAGAGCGGAGCAGTACTTC; CDR3aa: CASSQTSGRAEQYF; j_gene: TRBJ2-7; abundance: -; v_gene: TRBV6-2/TRBV6-3; d_gene: TRBD2
CDR3nt: TGTGCCAGTAGTCTAGCGGGAGCGGATACGCAGTATTTT; CDR3aa: CASSLAGADTQYF; j_gene: TRBJ2-3; abundance: -; v_gene: TRBV19; d_gene: TRBD2
CDR3nt: TGTGCCAGCACCGAGGCTGGGGGCTTCAACGAGCAGTACTTC; CDR3aa: CASTEAGGFNEQYF; j_gene: TRBJ2-7; abundance: -; v_gene: TRBV28; d_gene: -
CDR3nt: TGTGCCAGCATGGGAGAAGGGCTTCGTCAAGAGACCCAGTACTTC; CDR3aa: CASMGEGLRQETQYF; j_gene: TRBJ2-5; abundance: -; v_gene: TRBV2; d_gene: -
CDR3nt: TGTGCCAGCAGCACGCTGGGACAGGGGACGGGTTACGAGCAGTACTTC; CDR3aa: CASSTLGQGTGYEQYF; j_gene: TRBJ2-7; abundance: -; v_gene: TRBV5-6; d_gene: TRBD1
CDR3nt: TGTGCCAGCAGCGTATCAATTGGTAGAACAGGTGTATCCTACGAGCAGTACTTC; CDR3aa: CASSVSIGRTGVSYEQYF; j_gene: TRBJ2-7; abundance: -; v_gene: TRBV9; d_gene: -
CDR3nt: TGTGCCAGCAGTTTGAGGCCCAGAACTAACACTGAAGCTTTCTTT; CDR3aa: CASSLRPRTNTEAFF; j_gene: TRBJ1-1; abundance: many; v_gene: TRBV27; d_gene: -
CDR3nt: TGTGCAATCGAAGCGCGGGAGGGCCCTGGGGGCGAGCAGTACTTC; CDR3aa: CAIEAREGPGGEQYF; j_gene: TRBJ2-7; abundance: -; v_gene: TRBV28; d_gene: TRBD2
CDR3nt: TGCGCCAGCATCCAAAACCGTCCGGGACTAGCGGGAGACGGGACAGATACGCAGTATTTT; CDR3aa: CASIQNRPGLAGDGTDTQYF; j_gene: TRBJ2-3; abundance: once; v_gene: TRBV10-1; d_gene: TRBD2
CDR3nt: TGTGCCAGCAGTTTGGACATCTCTGGGGCCAACGTCCTGACTTTC; CDR3aa: CASSLDISGANVLTF; j_gene: TRBJ2-6; abundance: -; v_gene: TRBV6-4; d_gene: -
CDR3nt: TGTGCCAGCAGCTTAGGACAGAACTATGGCTACACCTTC; CDR3aa: CASSLGQNYGYTF; j_gene: TRBJ1-2; abundance: -; v_gene: TRBV11-1; d_gene: -
CDR3nt: TGTGCCATCAGTGCCAGCTATGGCTACACCTTC; CDR3aa: CAISASYGYTF; j_gene: TRBJ1-2; abundance: -; v_gene: TRBV28; d_gene: -
CDR3nt: TGTGCCAGCAGGGCCAGGCTTGGGACAGATACGCAGTATTTT; CDR3aa: CASRARLGTDTQYF; j_gene: TRBJ2-3; abundance: -; v_gene: TRBV27; d_gene: -
CDR3nt: TGTGCCACCAGTCGTGGCAACGAGCAGTACTTC; CDR3aa: CATSRGNEQYF; j_gene: TRBJ2-7; abundance: -; v_gene: TRBV24-1; d_gene: -
CDR3nt: TGTGCCAGCAGGCAGGACAGGACTATGAACACCATATATTTT; CDR3aa: CASRQDRTMNTIYF; j_gene: TRBJ1-3; abundance: -; v_gene: TRBV6-5; d_gene: TRBD1
CDR3nt: TGTGCCAGCAGCCAAGCTAGCGGCGGGGCCTACGAGCAGTACTTC; CDR3aa: CASSQASGGAYEQYF; j_gene: TRBJ2-7; abundance: few; v_gene: TRBV4-2; d_gene: TRBD2
CDR3nt: TGTGCCAGCAGCCACGGACAGATGAACACTGAAGCTTTCTTT; CDR3aa: CASSHGQMNTEAFF; j_gene: TRBJ1-1; abundance: -; v_gene: TRBV3-1/TRBV3-2; d_gene: -
CDR3nt: TGTGCCAGCAGTACAGGATTCTATGGCTACACCTTC; CDR3aa: CASSTGFYGYTF; j_gene: TRBJ1-2; abundance: -; v_gene: TRBV28; d_gene: -
CDR3nt: TGTGCCAGCAGCTCCGGGACAGGGGCTGGCTACACCTTC; CDR3aa: CASSSGTGAGYTF; j_gene: TRBJ1-2; abundance: -; v_gene: TRBV7-3; d_gene: TRBD1
CDR3nt: TGTGCCAGCAGCCCGGGACTCAACAATCAGCCCCAGCATTTT; CDR3aa: CASSPGLNNQPQHF; j_gene: TRBJ1-5; abundance: -; v_gene: TRBV4-2; d_gene: -
CDR3nt: TGTGCCAGCAGTACCTCCGGGAGTACTTACAATGAGCAGTTCTTC; CDR3aa: CASSTSGSTYNEQFF; j_gene: TRBJ2-1; abundance: -; v_gene: TRBV28; d_gene: -
CDR3nt: TGTGCCAGCAGCCGACAGGGCTACGAGCAGTACTTC; CDR3aa: CASSRQGYEQYF; j_gene: TRBJ2-7; abundance: -; v_gene: TRBV12-3/TRBV12-4; d_gene: TRBD1
CDR3nt: TGTGCCAGCTCACCAGTAGCGGGGGACACAGATACGCAGTATTTT; CDR3aa: CASSPVAGDTDTQYF; j_gene: TRBJ2-3; abundance: -; v_gene: TRBV18; d_gene: TRBD2
CDR3nt: TGTGCTAGTGGTTTGGCTATGATAAACACTGAAGCTTTCTTT; CDR3aa: CASGLAMINTEAFF; j_gene: TRBJ1-1; abundance: -; v_gene: TRBV12-5; d_gene: -
CDR3nt: TGTGCCAGCAGTCCCCCAAACACTGAAGCTTTCTTT; CDR3aa: CASSPPNTEAFF; j_gene: TRBJ1-1; abundance: -; v_gene: TRBV6-6; d_gene: -
CDR3nt: TGCAGCGTTGAAGATGGGACAGGGCATGGCTACACCTTC; CDR3aa: CSVEDGTGHGYTF; j_gene: TRBJ1-2; abundance: -; v_gene: TRBV29-1; d_gene: TRBD1
CDR3nt: TGCAGCGTTGGCAGGACAGGGAGGTCAAGCGAGCAGTACTTC; CDR3aa: CSVGRTGRSSEQYF; j_gene: TRBJ2-7; abundance: -; v_gene: TRBV29-1; d_gene: TRBD1
CDR3nt: TGTGCCAGCAGTGAAAGCTCAGATACGCAGTATTTT; CDR3aa: CASSESSDTQYF; j_gene: TRBJ2-3; abundance: -; v_gene: TRBV28; d_gene: -
CDR3nt: TGCGCCAGCAGCCAGCAGGGCTGGAATTCACCCCTCCACTTT; CDR3aa: CASSQQGWNSPLHF; j_gene: TRBJ1-6; abundance: -; v_gene: TRBV4-1; d_gene: -
CDR3nt: TGCAGCGTTGTCACAGGGGGGAACACTGAAGCTTTCTTT; CDR3aa: CSVVTGGNTEAFF; j_gene: TRBJ1-1; abundance: -; v_gene: TRBV29-1; d_gene: TRBD1
CDR3nt: TGTGCCAGCAGCGTAATTGGGGGAGGCAATTACAATGAGCAGTTCTTC; CDR3aa: CASSVIGGGNYNEQFF; j_gene: TRBJ2-1; abundance: -; v_gene: TRBV9; d_gene: -
CDR3nt: TGTGCCAGCAGTCGGACTAGCGGGAGCCCCCAAGAGACCCAGTACTTC; CDR3aa: CASSRTSGSPQETQYF; j_gene: TRBJ2-5; abundance: -; v_gene: TRBV4-2; d_gene: TRBD2
CDR3nt: TGTGCCAGCAAAAATCGGGGAGGCGAGCAGTACTTC; CDR3aa: CASKNRGGEQYF; j_gene: TRBJ2-7; abundance: -; v_gene: TRBV6-5; d_gene: -
CDR3nt: TGTGCCTGGGAGGGGACTAGCTACAATGAGCAGTTCTTC; CDR3aa: CAWEGTSYNEQFF; j_gene: TRBJ2-1; abundance: -; v_gene: TRBV30; d_gene: TRBD2
CDR3nt: TGCGCCAGCAGGCCCGGGACACCGAGCCAAGAGACCCAGTACTTC; CDR3aa: CASRPGTPSQETQYF; j_gene: TRBJ2-5; abundance: -; v_gene: TRBV5-1; d_gene: -
CDR3nt: TGCAGTGTTAAGCGCGGAGATACGCAGTATTTT; CDR3aa: CSVKRGDTQYF; j_gene: TRBJ2-3; abundance: -; v_gene: TRBV20-1; d_gene: -
CDR3nt: TGCAGCGGAGGTGCGACAGGCGGAGATGAAAAACTGTTTTTT; CDR3aa: CSGGATGGDEKLFF; j_gene: TRBJ1-4; abundance: -; v_gene: TRBV29-1; d_gene: -
CDR3nt: TGTGCCAGCTCACCCGAGTGGGACAGGGGGAATCAGCCCCAGCATTTT; CDR3aa: CASSPEWDRGNQPQHF; j_gene: TRBJ1-5; abundance: -; v_gene: TRBV18; d_gene: TRBD1
CDR3nt: TGTGCCAGCAGCGTGGGACAGGGGAGAATTTTCAGCGGGGAGCTGTTTTTT; CDR3aa: CASSVGQGRIFSGELFF; j_gene: TRBJ2-2; abundance: -; v_gene: TRBV5-6; d_gene: TRBD1
CDR3nt: TGTGCCAGCAGCTTGTGGACAAAGAGCTCCTACGAGCAGTACTTC; CDR3aa: CASSLWTKSSYEQYF; j_gene: TRBJ2-7; abundance: -; v_gene: TRBV7-8; d_gene: -
CDR3nt: TGTGCCAGCAGCTTACAGGGGTCCACCTACGAGCAGTACTTC; CDR3aa: CASSLQGSTYEQYF; j_gene: TRBJ2-7; abundance: -; v_gene: TRBV7-9; d_gene: -
CDR3nt: TGTGCCAGCAGTACCACTCCGGACAGGGGGCTATCAGATACGCAGTATTTT; CDR3aa: CASSTTPDRGLSDTQYF; j_gene: TRBJ2-3; abundance: -; v_gene: TRBV6-2/TRBV6-3; d_gene: TRBD1
CDR3nt: TGCGCCAGCAGCTCTGTTGTCACCGGGGAGCTGTTTTTT; CDR3aa: CASSSVVTGELFF; j_gene: TRBJ2-2; abundance: -; v_gene: TRBV5-1; d_gene: -
CDR3nt: TGTGCCAGCTCCCCCGGGACAGGGCACGGCACAGATACGCAGTATTTT; CDR3aa: CASSPGTGHGTDTQYF; j_gene: TRBJ2-3; abundance: once; v_gene: TRBV18; d_gene: TRBD1
CDR3nt: TGCGCCAGCAGCCCAGGGACAGGGGGTATTGCACCCCTCCACTTT; CDR3aa: CASSPGTGGIAPLHF; j_gene: TRBJ1-6; abundance: -; v_gene: TRBV5-1; d_gene: TRBD1
CDR3nt: TGTGCCAGCAGCCAAGTAGCGGGAGCGAAAAACATTCAGTACTTC; CDR3aa: CASSQVAGAKNIQYF; j_gene: TRBJ2-4; abundance: few; v_gene: TRBV14; d_gene: TRBD2
CDR3nt: TGTGCCAGAATAAAACAGGGCTGGAACACTGAAGCTTTCTTT; CDR3aa: CARIKQGWNTEAFF; j_gene: TRBJ1-1; abundance: -; v_gene: TRBV2; d_gene: -
CDR3nt: TGTGCCACCAGCGAACAGGGTTTACGCGCCGGGGAGCTGTTTTTT; CDR3aa: CATSEQGLRAGELFF; j_gene: TRBJ2-2; abundance: -; v_gene: TRBV24-1; d_gene: -
CDR3nt: TGTGCCAGCAGCTTTCTCGCGGGCCACTACAATGAGCAGTTCTTC; CDR3aa: CASSFLAGHYNEQFF; j_gene: TRBJ2-1; abundance: -; v_gene: TRBV7-3; d_gene: -
CDR3nt: TGTGCCAGCAGCCTCAGGGGAGAGACCCAGTACTTC; CDR3aa: CASSLRGETQYF; j_gene: TRBJ2-5; abundance: -; v_gene: TRBV27; d_gene: -